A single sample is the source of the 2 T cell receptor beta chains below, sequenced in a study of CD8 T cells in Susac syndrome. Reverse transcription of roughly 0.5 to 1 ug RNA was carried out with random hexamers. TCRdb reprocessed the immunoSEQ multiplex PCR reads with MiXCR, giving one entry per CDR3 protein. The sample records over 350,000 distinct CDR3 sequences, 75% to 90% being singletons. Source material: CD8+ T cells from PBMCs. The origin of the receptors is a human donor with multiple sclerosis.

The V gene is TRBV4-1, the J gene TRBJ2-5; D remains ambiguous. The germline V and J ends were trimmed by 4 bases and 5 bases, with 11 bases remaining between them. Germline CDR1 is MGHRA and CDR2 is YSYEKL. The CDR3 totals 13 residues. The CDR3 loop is CASSPLLGETQYF. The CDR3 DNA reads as TGCGCCAGCAGCCCTCTATTGGGGGAGACCCAGTACTTC.

CDR3 loop: CASRTSRAGDRSYNEQFF. The CDR3 DNA follows: TGTGCCAGTAGGACGAGCCGGGCGGGAGATAGGTCCTACAATGAGCAGTTCTTC. The chain couples TRBV19 to TRBJ2-1, with 7 bases that match TRBD2. V shed 6 bases, J shed 1 base, and the junction held 15 bases outside the gene matches. CDR3 length equals 18 residues. Germline lookup yields CDR1 LNHDA and CDR2 SQIVND (reference sequence).